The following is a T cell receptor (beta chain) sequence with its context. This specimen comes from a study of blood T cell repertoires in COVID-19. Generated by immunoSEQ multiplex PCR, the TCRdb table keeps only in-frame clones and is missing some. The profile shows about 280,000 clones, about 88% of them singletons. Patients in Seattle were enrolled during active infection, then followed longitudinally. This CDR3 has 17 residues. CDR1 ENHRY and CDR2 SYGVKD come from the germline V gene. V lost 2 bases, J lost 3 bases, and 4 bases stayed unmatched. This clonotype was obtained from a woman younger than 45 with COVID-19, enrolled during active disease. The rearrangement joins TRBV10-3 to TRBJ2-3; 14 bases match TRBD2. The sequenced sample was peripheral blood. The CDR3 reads CAISETWTSGRTDTQYF. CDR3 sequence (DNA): TGTGCCATCAGTGAGACATGGACTAGCGGGAGGACAGATACGCAGTATTTT.